A single sample is the source of the 21 T cell receptor beta chains below, sequenced in a study of neurological immune-mediated disorders. TCRdb called the 5' RACE reads again in MiXCR, with one record for every CDR3 protein. This table has under 45,000 distinct CDR3 sequences, 3.8% appearing once. Sequences were obtained from PBMCs. All receptors come from a man aged 30 to 39 with multiple sclerosis.

This clonotype was observed at least ten times. The chain combines TRBV10-3 with TRBJ1-1, with D unresolved. Germline V gives CDR1 ENHRY, CDR2 SYGVKD. V was shortened by 3 bases and J by 3 bases, with 8 bases between the two germline ends. The CDR3 is 13 residues long. CDR3 protein: CAISDSLYTEAFF. The CDR3 DNA reads TGTGCCATCAGTGATAGCCTTTACACTGAAGCTTTCTTT.

This clonotype was recorded a few times. The chain recombines TRBV11-2 with TRBJ2-7, with no clear D. From germline, CDR1 is SGHAT and CDR2 FQNNGV. The CDR3 covers 16 residues. The V end was cut by 3 bases, the J end by 1 base, with 16 bases between. The CDR3, as DNA: TGTGCCAGCAGCTTCGGTTGGGGTATTACATCCTACGAGCAGTACTTC. It is translated as CASSFGWGITSYEQYF.

This clonotype showed up many times. This chain joins TRBV3-1 and TRBJ2-3; 10 bases align to TRBD2. CDR3 size: 17 residues. V dropped 3 bases and J dropped 6; count of bases not matched to a gene: 12. Germline loops: CDR1 LGHDT, CDR2 YNNKEL (reference sequence). CDR3 DNA: TGTGCCAGCAGCCATCATTCAGCGGGGGGGTCAGGTGATACGCAGTATTTT. It specifies CASSHHSAGGSGDTQYF.

There are many counts of this clonotype. The rearrangement joins TRBV20-1 to TRBJ1-6, with D unresolved. V was pared by 3 bases and J by 9 bases, with 12 bases between. The CDR3 runs to 13 residues. CDR1 and CDR2 (germline): DFQATT, SNEGSKA (reference sequence). This CDR3 is CSASPSTSSPLHF. DNA of the CDR3: TGCAGTGCTAGCCCAAGCACCTCTTCACCCCTCCACTTT.

This clonotype appeared many times. The chain has TRBV18 and TRBJ1-1; no firm D call. V lost 0 bases and J lost 1, with 6 bases in between. CDR1 and CDR2 (germline): KGHSH, LQKENI. The CDR3 length is 14 residues. CDR3 nucleotides: TGTGCCAGCTCACCACCGAGTCAGAACACTGAAGCTTTCTTT. This encodes CASSPPSQNTEAFF.

A word on this clonotype: A much larger clone differs by one base, so this may be a read error. V is TRBV3-1 and J is TRBJ1-5; D call uncertain. Germline values: CDR1 LGHDT, CDR2 YNNKEL (reference sequence). CDR3 length equals 14 residues. CDR3 in DNA: TGTGCCAGCAGCCAAGGGGCCGAGAATCAGCACCAGCATTTT. The encoded protein is CASSQGAENQHQHF.

This clonotype was seen repeatedly, ten times or more. The chain combines TRBV20-1 with TRBJ2-3; 8 bases fit TRBD2. CDR3 length equals 13 residues. Germline values: CDR1 DFQATT, CDR2 SNEGSKA (reference sequence). Germline trimming cut 5 bases from V and 2 bases from J; bases unmatched to any gene: 3. In DNA form, the CDR3 reads TGCAGTGCTCGGGGGGGTTCCACAGATACGCAGTATTTT. This translates into CSARGGSTDTQYF.

This clonotype was detected many times. The chain uses TRBV28 and TRBJ1-2; 8 bases align to TRBD1. Germline CDR1 is MDHEN and CDR2 is SYDVKM. V lost 7 bases and J lost 6; bases outside the gene matches: 19. The CDR3 is 17 amino acids. The CDR3, as DNA: TGTGCCAGCAAGCAGTTTGCAGGGTCAGGGGGCGGGGATGGCTACACCTTC. It yields the protein CASKQFAGSGGGDGYTF.

To note about this clonotype: This may be a read error, as it is one base from a much larger clone. The conserved closing phenylalanine or tryptophan is absent in this CDR3, likely reflecting a read error. V usage is TRBV4-2 and J usage is TRBJ2-7; TRBD1 matches 10 bases. The CDR3 sequence is 15 residues long. After removal of 5 bases from V and 3 bases from J, the junction contained 7 bases not matched to a gene. Germline lookup yields CDR1 LGHNA and CDR2 YNFKEQ. This CDR3 reads CASSDRDRGFYEQYI. The CDR3 nucleotides read TGTGCCAGCAGCGACCGGGACAGGGGCTTCTACGAGCAGTACATC.

This clonotype showed up many times. The chain uses TRBV11-2 and TRBJ2-3, with 10 bases matching TRBD2. Germline V gene sequence: CDR1 SGHAT, CDR2 FQNNGV. After removal of 5 bases from V and 1 base from J, the junction contained 3 bases not matched to a gene. CDR3 length: 15 amino acids. CDR3 DNA sequence: TGTGCCAGCAGCGTAGGACTAGCGGGCACAGATACGCAGTATTTT. Amino acids: CASSVGLAGTDTQYF. The variable domain in full, with the rest retrieved from reference TRBV11-2 and TRBJ2-3, is EAGVAQSPRYKIIEKRQSVAFWCNPISGHATLYWYQQILGQGPKLLIQFQNNGVVDDSQLPKDRFSAERLKGVDSTLKIQPAKLEDSAVYLCASSVGLAGTDTQYFGPGTRLTVL.

This clonotype was detected many times. The chain links TRBV4-1 to TRBJ2-7; D is uncertain. In germline, CDR1 is MGHRA, CDR2 YSYEKL. V was trimmed by 0 bases and J by 2 bases, leaving 8 bases between them. This CDR3 spans 14 amino acids. CDR3 coding DNA: TGCGCCAGCAGCCAAGACCCTACCACCTACGAGCAGTACTTC. It is translated as CASSQDPTTYEQYF.

This clonotype was counted at least ten times. The rearrangement joins TRBV20-1 to TRBJ2-5; 10 bases match TRBD2. Germline values: CDR1 DFQATT, CDR2 SNEGSKA (reference sequence). The V gene end was trimmed by 6 bases and the J gene end by 2 bases; junction bases not matched to a gene: 12. The CDR3 runs 16 residues. CDR3 sequence (DNA): TGCAGTGCCCGCGCGGCGCTAGCGGGGGTGCAAGAGACCCAGTACTTC. Its protein product is CSARAALAGVQETQYF.

This clonotype was observed many times. This sequence joins TRBV12-3 or TRBV12-4 and TRBJ1-4; D uncertain. The CDR3 length is 13 residues. Trimming left V 2 bases short and J 5 bases short, with 6 bases between. The CDR3 reads CASSLSGNEKLFF. CDR3 DNA: TGTGCCAGCAGTTTATCAGGAAATGAAAAACTGTTTTTT.

In this sample, this clonotype turned up many times. The V gene is TRBV20-1, the J gene TRBJ2-7; TRBD1 is a possible D gene (5 bases). The length of the CDR3 is 14 residues. CDR1 is DFQATT, CDR2 SNEGSKA, per germline (reference sequence). Deletions cut 4 bases from V and 4 bases from J, with 17 bases between. The DNA for the CDR3 is TGCAGTGCTACCCCTACATTAGGGGCGTACGAGCAGTACTTC. Translated, it gives CSATPTLGAYEQYF.

This clonotype appeared many times. This chain uses TRBV20-1 with TRBJ1-2; 9 bases fit TRBD1. Germline loops: CDR1 DFQATT, CDR2 SNEGSKA (reference sequence). Trimming took 1 base from V and 5 from J; bases not matched to a gene: 2. This CDR3 is built from 13 residues. CDR3 DNA: TGCAGTGCTAGAGCGACAGGGGGATATGGCTACACCTTC. Translated: CSARATGGYGYTF.

The chain uses TRBV6-5 and TRBJ1-1, with no clear D. Trimming pared 3 bases from V and 2 bases from J, leaving 19 bases between. This CDR3 has 17 residues. The germline V gene has CDR1 MNHEY and CDR2 SVGAGI. The CDR3 DNA is TGTGCCAGCAGTTATGGCTCTTTGAGGGCTGACAACACTGAAGCTTTCTTT. It specifies CASSYGSLRADNTEAFF.

This clonotype was counted a few times. The chain uses TRBV10-3 and TRBJ2-6; 7 bases line up with TRBD1. The CDR3 spans 17 residues. V lost 4 bases to trimming and J lost 2 bases; unmatched junction nucleotides: 8. Germline V gene data show CDR1 as ENHRY and CDR2 as SYGVKD. The CDR3 region has the DNA TGTGCCATCAGTGCCTGGGACAGTACCGCTGGGGCCAACGTCCTGACTTTC. Its translation: CAISAWDSTAGANVLTF.

This clonotype was counted ten times or more. This sequence joins TRBV12-3 or TRBV12-4 and TRBJ1-4; D might be TRBD1 (6 bases). The CDR3 consists of 14 residues. V was cut by 3 bases and J by 1 base, with 6 bases left in between. The CDR3 nucleotides read TGTGCCAGCAGTTTGGGACAAACTAATGAAAAACTGTTTTTT. This translates into CASSLGQTNEKLFF.

The chain recombines TRBV6-2 or TRBV6-3 with TRBJ1-1, with 9 bases matching TRBD1. Germline V gene lookup returns CDR1 MNHEY and CDR2 SVGEGT. Germline trimming cut 0 bases from V and 10 bases from J; bases unmatched to any gene: 6. This CDR3 has 14 residues. The CDR3 DNA reads as TGTGCCAGCAGTTACTCCGGGACAGGGTGGCCAGCTTTCTTT. Its translation: CASSYSGTGWPAFF.

This clonotype has more than one count but fewer than ten. V and J are TRBV20-1 and TRBJ2-4; D might be TRBD2 (6 bases). Trimming took off 1 base at V and 0 bases at J, with 16 bases between the two ends. This CDR3 comprises 17 residues. Germline assignment: CDR1 DFQATT and CDR2 SNEGSKA (reference sequence). CDR3 protein: CSARGGPGGLAKNIQYF. CDR3 in DNA: TGCAGTGCTAGAGGTGGTCCCGGGGGTTTAGCCAAAAACATTCAGTACTTC.

This clonotype is categorized as medium-sized. The V gene is TRBV7-8, the J gene TRBJ1-4; D is unresolved. The length of the CDR3 is 14 residues. Germline V gene data show CDR1 as SGHVS and CDR2 as FQNEAQ. Trimming stripped 5 bases from V and 8 bases from J, with 15 bases between. The CDR3 sequence: CASSPLTAGEKLFF. CDR3 in DNA: TGTGCCAGCAGCCCCCTAACGGCTGGGGAAAAACTGTTTTTT. The full variable domain, completed using reference TRBV7-8 and TRBJ1-4, is GAGVSQSPRYKVAKRGQDVALRCDPISGHVSLFWYQQALGQGPEFLTYFQNEAQLDKSGLPSDRFFAERPEGSVSTLKIQRTQQEDSAVYLCASSPLTAGEKLFFGSGTQLSVL.